These 10 T cell receptor beta chains came from one sample sequenced in a study of blood T cell repertoires in COVID-19. The assay was immunoSEQ multiplex PCR, and TCRdb's table has in-frame clones only and misses some. Of more than 200,000 clones listed, 80% to 90% are singletons. Sequences were obtained from peripheral blood. The receptors derive from a man aged 30 to 45 with active or convalescent COVID-19.

V and J are TRBV21-1 and TRBJ1-3; the table names TRBD1, a call not compared with the DNA. TRBV21-1 is deemed a pseudogene. The CDR3 covers 15 residues. CDR3 loop: CASSKEGPPRNTIYF. In DNA form, the CDR3 reads TGTGCCAGCAGCAAAGAGGGGCCCCCGAGAAACACCATATATTTT.

This clone was counted a single time. This chain joins TRBV27 and TRBJ1-1, with 7 bases fitting TRBD1. J lost 5 bases, V lost 8 bases, and 11 bases had no gene match. Germline CDR1 and CDR2: MNHEY and SMNVEV (reference sequence). The CDR3 is 14 amino acids. CDR3: CASGRTGTRTEAFF. As DNA, the CDR3 is TGTGCCAGCGGCCGGACAGGCACACGGACTGAAGCTTTCTTT.

The sample holds one count of this clone. This chain joins TRBV6-1 and TRBJ2-7; no definite D call. There are 15 residues in the CDR3. V lost 2 bases and J 3 bases, leaving 14 bases between the germline ends. Germline CDR1 is MNHNS and CDR2 is SASEGT. The CDR3 nucleotides read TGTGCCAGCAGTGAACCGTCCACCCGACACTACGAGCAGTACTTC. Translated, it gives CASSEPSTRHYEQYF.

CDR3 sequence: CASTRAPNYGYTF. In DNA form, the CDR3 reads TGCGCCAGTACGAGGGCTCCGAACTATGGCTACACCTTC. This sequence joins TRBV10-2 and TRBJ1-2; D gene uncertain. Germline CDR1 and CDR2: WSHSY and SAAADI. The germline V and J ends were trimmed by 9 bases and 2 bases, with 13 bases remaining between them. This CDR3 is 13 amino acids long.

The chain is built from TRBV6-2 or TRBV6-3 and TRBJ2-7, with 7 bases lining up with TRBD1. Trimming removed 6 bases from V and 2 bases from J; junction bases left unmatched: 4. This CDR3 contains 13 residues. Per germline, CDR1 MNHEY and CDR2 SVGEGT. In nucleotides, the CDR3 is TGTGCCAGCAGCATACAGGGGCCCTACGAGCAGTACTTC. This codes for CASSIQGPYEQYF.

The chain links TRBV7-2 to TRBJ1-2, with D perhaps matching TRBD1 (6 bases). Per germline, CDR1 SGHTA and CDR2 FQGNSA. This CDR3 has 20 residues. V was trimmed by 0 bases and J by 5 bases, leaving 28 bases between them. The CDR3 reads CASSLAPRQVSTIFGYGYTF. CDR3 sequence (DNA): TGTGCCAGCAGCTTAGCGCCCCGACAGGTCTCGACGATCTTTGGGTATGGCTACACCTTC.

J is TRBJ2-1 and V is TRBV5-8; 10 bases map to TRBD2. The J segment lost 0 bases and the V segment lost 0 bases, leaving 6 bases of the junction unmatched. Germline V gene data show CDR1 as SGHTS and CDR2 as YDEGEE. The CDR3 sequence is 18 residues long. Written as DNA, the CDR3 is TGTGCCAGCAGCTTGGCAGGACTAGCGGTACTCTCCTACAATGAGCAGTTCTTC. Protein: CASSLAGLAVLSYNEQFF.

This chain joins TRBV3-1 (or the pseudogene TRBV3-2) and TRBJ2-5; TRBD2 matches at 8 bases. This CDR3 comprises 15 residues. Trimming took 3 bases from V and 6 from J; bases not matched to a gene: 9. The germline CDR1 and CDR2 sequences are LGHDT and YNNKEL (reference sequence). CDR3 region: CASSQGPGTSQTQYF. The CDR3 nucleotides read TGTGCCAGCAGCCAGGGACCTGGGACTAGTCAGACCCAGTACTTC.

This chain links TRBV18 with TRBJ1-2; D not resolved. The CDR3 covers 13 residues. Germline CDR1 is KGHSH and CDR2 is LQKENI. Trimming removed 6 bases from V and 6 bases from J, with 14 bases in between. The CDR3 coding sequence is TGTGCCAGCTCGCACAGACACATCGATGGCTACACCTTC. Protein product: CASSHRHIDGYTF.

The V and J genes are TRBV5-1 and TRBJ1-5; D is unresolved. Per the germline V gene, CDR1 is SGHRS and CDR2 is YFSETQ. The CDR3 is 13 residues long. Trimming shortened V by 2 bases and J by 5 bases, and 8 bases separated the two germline ends. CDR3 DNA: TGCGCCAGCAGCTTCGGTCCCGATCAGCCCCAGCATTTT. Translated, it gives CASSFGPDQPQHF.